Listed here are 27 T cell receptor beta chains from one sample, sequenced in a study of blood T cell repertoires in COVID-19. The method was immunoSEQ multiplex PCR; TCRdb's version includes in-frame clones alone and lacks a portion of them. The sample holds 200,000 or so clones, about nine tenths seen once. The specimen sequenced was peripheral blood. These receptors all come from a man between 60 and 75 years old who had recovered from COVID-19.

The chain links TRBV5-1 to TRBJ1-6; TRBD1 matches at 7 bases. With V trimmed by 0 bases and J by 7 bases, 10 bases remained unmatched. Germline V gene lookup returns CDR1 SGHRS and CDR2 YFSETQ. CDR3 length: 17 amino acids. The CDR3 sequence is CASSLAPGRDRNSPLHF. In DNA, the CDR3 is TGCGCCAGCAGCTTGGCGCCGGGAAGGGACAGAAATTCACCCCTCCACTTT. Based on the CDR3 plus reference TRBV5-1 and TRBJ1-6, the full variable domain is KAGVTQTPRYLIKTRGQQVTLSCSPISGHRSVSWYQQTPGQGLQFLFEYFSETQRNKGNFPGRFSGRQFSNSRSEMNVSTLELGDSALYLCASSLAPGRDRNSPLHFGNGTRLTVT.

The chain recombines TRBV30 with TRBJ2-4, with D tentatively TRBD1 (6 bases). Germline lookup yields CDR1 GTSNPN and CDR2 SVGIG (reference sequence). The CDR3 has 14 amino acids. V lost 0 bases and J 7 bases, leaving 13 bases between the germline ends. CDR3 nucleotides: TGTGCCTGGAGTGTAGGACAGAAATCTAACATTCAGTACTTC. It is translated as CAWSVGQKSNIQYF.

The rearrangement links TRBV14 to TRBJ2-4; tentatively, D is TRBD1 (5 bases). V lost 4 bases, J lost 0 bases, and 31 bases lay in between. From germline, CDR1 is SGHDN and CDR2 FVKESK. The CDR3 covers 22 residues. CDR3 coding DNA: TGTGCCAGCAGCCCCACCGGAATCCGTGCCAGGGAATCTACACTAGCCAAAAACATTCAGTACTTC. This sequence encodes CASSPTGIRARESTLAKNIQYF.

This chain connects TRBV24-1 to TRBJ2-1, with 9 bases identical to TRBD2. The CDR3 sequence is 14 residues long. Germline loops: CDR1 KGHDR, CDR2 SFDVKD. V was pared by 11 bases and J by 2 bases, with 6 bases of the junction left unmatched. The CDR3 sequence is CAKRTSVTYNEQFF. Here the CDR3 DNA reads TGTGCCAAGAGGACTAGCGTTACCTACAATGAGCAGTTCTTC.

The V and J genes are TRBV28 and TRBJ2-7; the D gene is possibly TRBD2 (6 bases). The germline V gene encodes CDR1 MDHEN and CDR2 SYDVKM. V dropped 2 bases and J dropped 3 bases, with 8 bases sitting between them. The length of the CDR3 is 13 residues. In nucleotides, the CDR3 is TGTGCCAGCAGTTTAAAGGGACTCTACGAGCAGTACTTC. As protein: CASSLKGLYEQYF. The whole variable domain, filled in from reference TRBV28 and TRBJ2-7, reads DVKVTQSSRYLVKRTGEKVFLECVQDMDHENMFWYRQDPGLGLRLIYFSYDVKMKEKGDIPEGYSVSREKKERFSLILESASTNQTSMYLCASSLKGLYEQYFGPGTRLTVT.

Regarding this clone: Within the sample, other DNA sequences also encode this same CDR3. This rearrangement joins TRBV5-6 to TRBJ2-5; 8 positions agree with TRBD2. The length of the CDR3 is 13 residues. V lost 0 bases and J lost 5; bases outside the gene matches: 0. Germline-derived CDR1 and CDR2 are SGHDT and YYEEEE. CDR3: CASSLAGGETQYF. The CDR3 bases are TGTGCCAGCAGCTTGGCGGGGGGGGAGACCCAGTACTTC.

The chain couples TRBV19 to TRBJ2-7, with D possibly being TRBD1 (5 bases). The V gene lost 5 bases and the J gene lost 0 bases, with 14 bases spanning the gap. The CDR3 spans 15 residues. Germline CDR1 reads LNHDA; CDR2 reads SQIVND (reference sequence). In DNA form, the CDR3 reads TGTGCCAGTAGTGCACAGGACGCCCGCTCCTACGAGCAGTACTTC. Its translation is CASSAQDARSYEQYF.

The chain couples TRBV2 to TRBJ2-7; D remains ambiguous. CDR1 and CDR2 (germline): SNHLY, FYNNEI. The CDR3 covers 13 residues. Trimming removed 5 bases at V and 6 bases at J, with 14 bases between. The CDR3 sequence is CASSPQAISEQYF. CDR3 nucleotides: TGTGCCAGCAGTCCTCAAGCCATATCCGAGCAGTACTTC.

The J gene is TRBJ1-2, the V gene TRBV5-1; the match to TRBD1 covers 9 bases. Trimming cost V 4 bases and J 2 bases; bases outside gene matches: 12. CDR1 is SGHRS, CDR2 YFSETQ, per germline. The CDR3 totals 17 residues. DNA of the CDR3: TGCGCCAGCAGCCGTTCCAATACAGGGGGCGCGAACTATGGCTACACCTTC. This gives the protein CASSRSNTGGANYGYTF.

V is TRBV6-5 and J is TRBJ1-1; D uncertain. Germline-derived CDR1 and CDR2 are MNHEY and SVGAGI. The CDR3 loop spans 15 amino acids. The V end was cut by 0 bases, the J end by 0 bases, with 8 bases between. The CDR3 bases are TGTGCCAGCAGTTACTCGAGGCGGATGAACACTGAAGCTTTCTTT. It is translated as CASSYSRRMNTEAFF.

The chain recombines TRBV27 with TRBJ1-4; 10 positions match TRBD1. Trimming removed 7 bases from V and 6 bases from J; junction bases left unmatched: 8. The CDR3 is made up of 15 amino acids. Germline V gene lookup returns CDR1 MNHEY and CDR2 SMNVEV (reference sequence). The CDR3 here is CASKRPGQGHEKLFF. CDR3 nucleotide sequence: TGTGCCAGCAAACGGCCGGGACAGGGGCATGAAAAACTGTTTTTT.

This clone was detected only once. CDR3 DNA: TGTGCCAGCACCGGGACAGGGGCCCTGAACACTGAAGCTTTCTTT. Amino acids: CASTGTGALNTEAFF. The chain couples TRBV30 to TRBJ1-1, with 10 bases that match TRBD1. V shed 8 bases and J 0 bases; nucleotides not matched to a gene: 9. The CDR3 is 15 residues long. CDR1 is GTSNPN and CDR2 is SVGIG in the germline V gene (reference sequence).

In this sample, this clone turned up a few times. V gene TRBV27 combines with J gene TRBJ1-5; maybe TRBD1 (6 bases). Trimming removed 2 bases at V and 6 bases at J, with 17 bases between. CDR3 length equals 16 residues. Per germline, CDR1 MNHEY and CDR2 SMNVEV (reference sequence). In DNA, the CDR3 is TGTGCCAGCAGTTTAGCGGGGCGGGGGCGCGGTCAGCCCCAGCATTTT. Its translation: CASSLAGRGRGQPQHF.

The chain combines TRBV18 with TRBJ2-7; 9 bases fit TRBD1. Trimming at V came to 10 bases and at J to 5 bases, leaving 9 bases not matched to a gene. There are 13 residues in the CDR3. CDR1 and CDR2 (germline): KGHSH, LQKENI. The CDR3 region is CATVVDRGDEQYF. DNA for the CDR3: TGTGCCACCGTAGTGGACAGGGGAGACGAGCAGTACTTC.

The chain recombines TRBV6-5 with TRBJ1-2; TRBD1 matches 8 bases. The CDR3 has 14 amino acids. The ends lost 0 bases at V and 7 bases at J; junction bases unmatched: 4. Germline loops: CDR1 MNHEY, CDR2 SVGAGI. The CDR3 DNA reads TGTGCCAGCAGTTACTCCGGACAGGGAAGTGGCTACACCTTC. Translating gives CASSYSGQGSGYTF.

The chain has TRBV18 and TRBJ1-2; D unresolved. Germline CDR1 reads KGHSH; CDR2 reads LQKENI. The V end was cut by 3 bases, the J end by 13 bases, with 18 bases between. This CDR3 has 13 residues. The CDR3 loop is CASSPAGRATVTF. In DNA, the CDR3 is TGTGCCAGCTCACCTGCGGGTAGGGCTACAGTCACCTTC.

This chain joins TRBV29-1 and TRBJ2-5, with 8 bases that match TRBD1. V was clipped by 7 bases and J by 2 bases; unmatched bases: 9. CDR1 is SQVTM and CDR2 is ANQGSEA in the germline V gene. The CDR3 totals 14 residues. The CDR3: CSAGDRGPQETQYF. The DNA of the CDR3 is TGCAGCGCGGGAGACAGGGGCCCGCAAGAGACCCAGTACTTC.

This chain connects TRBV21-1 to TRBJ2-3; TRBD1 was called by the table and not checked on the DNA. TRBV21-1 is shown as a pseudogene. The CDR3 totals 13 residues. CDR3 in amino acids: CASSDRYSDTQYF. The CDR3 nucleotides read TGTGCCAGCAGCGACAGGTACTCGGATACGCAGTATTTT.

The V gene is TRBV4-2, the J gene TRBJ1-4; D call uncertain. The germline V and J ends were trimmed by 1 base and 4 bases, with 7 bases remaining between them. The CDR3 runs to 14 residues. CDR1 LGHNA and CDR2 YNFKEQ come from the germline V gene. The CDR3 DNA reads as TGTGCCAGCAGCCAAGTCGGGATTAATGAAAAACTGTTTTTT. Translating gives CASSQVGINEKLFF.

The chain combines TRBV10-2 with TRBJ1-2; TRBD1 agrees at 7 bases. This CDR3 is built from 14 residues. V shed 3 bases, J shed 5 bases, and the junction held 6 bases outside the gene matches. Germline-derived CDR1 and CDR2 are WSHSY and SAAADI. CDR3 sequence: CASSDRGRRYGYTF. For the CDR3, the DNA is TGCGCCAGCAGTGATAGGGGGCGCCGGTATGGCTACACCTTC.

The chain employs TRBV5-5 and TRBJ2-5; a weak D match, TRBD1 (6 bases). The germline CDR1 and CDR2 sequences are SGHKS and YYEKEE (reference sequence). This CDR3 is 16 amino acids long. The V end lost 2 bases, the J end lost 3 bases, and 17 bases lay between the germline ends. CDR3 region: CASSFRPQGGKETQYF. CDR3 in DNA: TGTGCCAGCAGCTTCCGGCCACAGGGTGGGAAAGAGACCCAGTACTTC.

The chain is built from TRBV24-1 and TRBJ1-5; D is ambiguous. V was clipped by 4 bases and J by 3 bases, with 6 bases between them. Germline CDR1 KGHDR, CDR2 SFDVKD. This CDR3 is built from 13 residues. The CDR3 region has the DNA TGTGCCACCAGTGACGGGATCAATCAGCCCCAGCATTTT. This encodes CATSDGINQPQHF.

The CDR3 sequence: CASSAVFPYEQYF. DNA for the CDR3: TGTGCCAGTAGTGCAGTATTTCCCTACGAGCAGTACTTC. The chain employs TRBV19 and TRBJ2-7; D gene unclear. The CDR3 spans 13 residues. Germline CDR1 is LNHDA and CDR2 is SQIVND (reference sequence). Deletions cut 5 bases from V and 2 bases from J, with 10 bases between.

This chain joins TRBV2 and TRBJ2-7; 12 nucleotides align to TRBD2. This CDR3 is 15 amino acids long. Per germline, CDR1 SNHLY and CDR2 FYNNEI. V lost 5 bases and J lost 7; bases outside the gene matches: 9. The CDR3 region is CASSTRLAGAGEQYF. CDR3 nucleotides: TGTGCCAGCAGTACCCGACTAGCGGGAGCAGGGGAGCAGTACTTC.

V and J are TRBV3-1 (or the pseudogene TRBV3-2) and TRBJ1-2, with D uncertain. The CDR3 sequence is 12 residues long. Deletions cut 3 bases from V and 8 bases from J, with 10 bases between. The germline CDR1 and CDR2 sequences are LGHDT and YNNKEL (reference sequence). The CDR3 protein is CASSHDNRGYTF. In nucleotides, the CDR3 is TGTGCCAGCAGCCACGACAATAGAGGCTACACCTTC.

The rearrangement links TRBV27 to TRBJ1-2, with D unclear. The CDR3 spans 13 residues. Germline lookup yields CDR1 MNHEY and CDR2 SMNVEV (reference sequence). Deletions cut 3 bases from V and 1 base from J, with 6 bases between. The CDR3 sequence is CASSFGSNYGYTF. In nucleotides, the CDR3 is TGTGCCAGCAGTTTTGGCAGTAACTATGGCTACACCTTC.

This rearrangement joins TRBV7-2 to TRBJ2-7; 7 nucleotides agree with TRBD1. The CDR3 has 14 amino acids. The junction had 5 bases not matched to a gene; V was cut back by 5 bases and J by 1 base. CDR1 SGHTA and CDR2 FQGNSA come from the germline V gene. As DNA, the CDR3 is TGTGCCAGCAGCGTGACAGGGCCTTCCTACGAGCAGTACTTC. Translation: CASSVTGPSYEQYF. The whole variable domain, filled in from reference TRBV7-2 and TRBJ2-7, reads GAGVSQSPSNKVTEKGKDVELRCDPISGHTALYWYRQSLGQGLEFLIYFQGNSAPDKSGLPSDRFSAERTGGSVSTLTIQRTQQEDSAVYLCASSVTGPSYEQYFGPGTRLTVT.